This T cell receptor beta chain was found in a study of cytomegalovirus exposure and HLA in healthy donors. The PCR contained 60 Vbeta and 13 Jbeta primers. Only in-frame clones appear in the TCRdb table, and some are missing; sequencing was by immunoSEQ multiplex PCR. The repertoire holds 100,000 to 150,000 clones, with roughly 70% as singletons. Deletions cut 6 bases from V and 2 bases from J, with 11 bases between. The CDR3 is 14 residues long. Germline V gene lookup returns CDR1 SNHLY and CDR2 FYNNEI. This sequence originates from a woman aged 40-49 years in good health and CMV-seropositive. Sequencing used PBMCs. The rearrangement joins TRBV2 to TRBJ2-1; a possible D gene is TRBD2 (6 bases). CDR3 residues: CASSRLETYNEQFF. CDR3 coding DNA: TGTGCCAGCAGCCGACTAGAGACCTACAATGAGCAGTTCTTC.